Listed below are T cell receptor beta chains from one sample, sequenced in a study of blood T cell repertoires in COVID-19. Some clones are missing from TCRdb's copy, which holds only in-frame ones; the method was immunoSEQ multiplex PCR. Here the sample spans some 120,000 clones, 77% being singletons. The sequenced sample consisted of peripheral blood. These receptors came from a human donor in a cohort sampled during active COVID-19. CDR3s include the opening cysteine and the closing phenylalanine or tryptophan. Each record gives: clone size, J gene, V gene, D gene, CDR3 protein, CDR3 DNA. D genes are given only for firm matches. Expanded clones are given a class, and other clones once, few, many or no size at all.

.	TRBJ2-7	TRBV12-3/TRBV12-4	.	CASSLDSHEQYF	TGTGCCAGCAGTTTAGACTCTCACGAGCAGTACTTC
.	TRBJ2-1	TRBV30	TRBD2	CAWNGGGVDYNEQFF	TGTGCCTGGAATGGCGGGGGGGTCGACTACAATGAGCAGTTCTTC
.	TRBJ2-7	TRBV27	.	CASSLSWQYEQYF	TGTGCCAGCAGTTTATCGTGGCAGTACGAGCAGTACTTC
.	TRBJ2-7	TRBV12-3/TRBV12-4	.	CASSSGLTDEQYF	TGTGCCAGCAGTTCCGGACTCACAGACGAGCAGTACTTC
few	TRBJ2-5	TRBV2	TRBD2	CASSGGLAPETQYF	TGTGCCAGCAGTGGGGGACTAGCGCCAGAGACCCAGTACTTC
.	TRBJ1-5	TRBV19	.	CASSIDRDIEVRLLSQHF	TGTGCCAGTAGTATAGATCGGGACATCGAGGTTCGTCTTTTGTCCCAGCATTTT
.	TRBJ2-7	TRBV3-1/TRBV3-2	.	CASTPGGSTYEQYF	TGTGCCAGCACCCCGGGCGGGTCCACCTACGAGCAGTACTTC
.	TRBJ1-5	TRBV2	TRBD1	CASSIGQGPNQPQHF	TGTGCCAGCAGTATTGGACAGGGCCCCAATCAGCCCCAGCATTTT
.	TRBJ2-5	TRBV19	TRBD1	CASSGQGGQETQYF	TGTGCCAGTAGCGGACAGGGTGGCCAAGAGACCCAGTACTTC
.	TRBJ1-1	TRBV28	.	CASRSQQGSGTEAFF	TGTGCCAGCAGATCTCAACAGGGAAGTGGCACTGAAGCTTTCTTT
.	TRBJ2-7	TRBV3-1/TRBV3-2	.	CASSDGLDYEQYF	TGTGCCAGCAGCGATGGACTTGACTACGAGCAGTACTTC
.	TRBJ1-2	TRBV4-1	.	CASSQEGGAINYGYTF	TGCGCCAGCAGCCAAGAGGGAGGGGCGATTAACTATGGCTACACCTTC
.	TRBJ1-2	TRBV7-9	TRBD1	CASSLGGTAKPLYGYTF	TGTGCCAGCAGCTTAGGTGGGACAGCAAAGCCCTTGTATGGCTACACCTTC
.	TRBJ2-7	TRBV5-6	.	CASSLAPPLREQYF	TGTGCCAGCAGCTTGGCCCCCCCCCTCCGCGAGCAGTACTTC
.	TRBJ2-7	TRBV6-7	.	CASSLAPSARDSYEQYF	TGTGCCAGCAGTTTAGCCCCATCCGCCCGTGACTCCTACGAGCAGTACTTC
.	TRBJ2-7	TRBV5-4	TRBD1	CASSRDRDPGYEQYF	TGTGCCAGCAGCCGTGACAGGGACCCAGGGTACGAGCAGTACTTC
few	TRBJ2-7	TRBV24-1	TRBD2	CATSDKAGAGAYEQYF	TGTGCCACCAGTGATAAAGCGGGCGCGGGGGCCTACGAGCAGTACTTC
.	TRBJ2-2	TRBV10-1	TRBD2	CASSERVAGGTNTGELFF	TGCGCCAGCAGTGAGAGGGTAGCGGGAGGCACGAACACCGGGGAGCTGTTTTTT
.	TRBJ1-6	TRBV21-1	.	CASRKKAQGARSSYNSPLHF	TGTGCCAGCAGAAAAAAGGCGCAGGGGGCAAGGAGCTCCTATAATTCACCCCTCCACTTT
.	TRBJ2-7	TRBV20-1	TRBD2	CSASGGGAYEQYF	TGCAGTGCTAGTGGCGGGGGGGCGTACGAGCAGTACTTC
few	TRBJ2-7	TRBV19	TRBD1	CASSTDRGYYEQYF	TGTGCCAGTAGTACCGACAGGGGGTACTACGAGCAGTACTTC
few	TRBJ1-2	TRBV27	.	CASSPIRTENYGYTF	TGTGCCAGCAGTCCCATCAGAACAGAGAACTATGGCTACACCTTC
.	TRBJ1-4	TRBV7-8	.	CASSTPGSADPGLFF	TGTGCCAGCAGCACCCCGGGGAGTGCCGACCCGGGGCTGTTTTTT
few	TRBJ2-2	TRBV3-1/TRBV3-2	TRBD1	CASSLRGTGELFF	TGTGCCAGCAGCCTCAGGGGGACCGGGGAGCTGTTTTTT
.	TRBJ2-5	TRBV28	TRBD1	CASSTRQGGETQYF	TGTGCCAGCAGTACCCGACAGGGTGGAGAGACCCAGTACTTC
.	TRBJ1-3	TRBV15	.	CATSRGQTSGNTIYF	TGTGCCACCAGCAGAGGACAGACCTCTGGAAACACCATATATTTT
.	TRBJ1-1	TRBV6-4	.	CASSKGVETEAFF	TGTGCCAGCAGTAAGGGGGTGGAAACTGAAGCTTTCTTT
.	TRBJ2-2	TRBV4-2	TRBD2	CASSQEGLGLIGELFF	TGTGCCAGCAGCCAAGAAGGACTAGGGCTAATCGGGGAGCTGTTTTTT
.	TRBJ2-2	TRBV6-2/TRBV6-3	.	CASSPTGQPTGELFF	TGTGCCAGCAGCCCCACAGGACAGCCCACCGGGGAGCTGTTTTTT
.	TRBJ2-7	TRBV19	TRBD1	CASSIPLGTGGRYEQYF	TGTGCCAGTAGTATCCCTCTCGGGACAGGGGGAAGATACGAGCAGTACTTC
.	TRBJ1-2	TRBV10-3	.	CAISERGGNYGYTF	TGTGCCATCAGTGAAAGGGGTGGTAACTATGGCTACACCTTC
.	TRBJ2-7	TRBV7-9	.	CASSLRQGEDEQYF	TGTGCCAGCAGCTTACGGCAGGGGGAGGACGAGCAGTACTTC
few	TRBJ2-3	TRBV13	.	CASSLRQSTDTQYF	TGTGCCAGCAGCTTACGACAAAGCACAGATACGCAGTATTTT
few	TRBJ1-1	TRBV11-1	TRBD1	CASSKQGENTEAFF	TGTGCCAGCAGCAAACAGGGGGAGAACACTGAAGCTTTCTTT
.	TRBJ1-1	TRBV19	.	CASIPRSTGNTEAFF	TGTGCCAGTATCCCCCGGTCGACAGGGAACACTGAAGCTTTCTTT
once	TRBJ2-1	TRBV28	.	CASSFLVGRDSYDNEQFF	TGTGCCAGCAGTTTTTTAGTGGGGCGGGACAGTTACGACAATGAGCAGTTCTTC
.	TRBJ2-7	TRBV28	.	CASSLPGTPAYEQYF	TGTGCCAGCAGTTTACCCGGGACTCCAGCCTACGAGCAGTACTTC
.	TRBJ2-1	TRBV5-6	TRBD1	CASSWTGRSEQFF	TGTGCCAGCAGCTGGACAGGGAGGAGTGAGCAGTTCTTC
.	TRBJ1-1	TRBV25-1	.	CASSEGSSAGVMNTEAFF	TGTGCCAGCAGTGAAGGATCCTCGGCAGGGGTCATGAACACTGAAGCTTTCTTT
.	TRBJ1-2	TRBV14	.	CASSQGPGTYYGYTF	TGTGCCAGCAGCCAAGGTCCGGGAACTTACTATGGCTACACCTTC
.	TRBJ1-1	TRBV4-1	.	CASSQALVYTEAFF	TGCGCCAGCAGCCAAGCCTTAGTGTACACTGAAGCTTTCTTT
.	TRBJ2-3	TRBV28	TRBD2	CASSLGLAGGQDTQYF	TGTGCCAGCTCCTTGGGACTAGCGGGGGGGCAAGATACGCAGTATTTT
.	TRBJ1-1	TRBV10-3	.	CAISESTDISMNTEAFF	TGTGCCATCAGTGAGAGCACGGACATCTCTATGAACACTGAAGCTTTCTTT
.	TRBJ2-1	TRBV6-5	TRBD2	CASSRTSGQQFF	TGTGCCAGCAGTCGGACTAGCGGCCAGCAGTTCTTC
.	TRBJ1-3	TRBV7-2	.	CASSQGRTSGNTIYF	TGTGCCAGCAGCCAGGGCAGGACCTCTGGAAACACCATATATTTT
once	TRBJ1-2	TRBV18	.	CASSLTGAFNYGYTF	TGTGCCAGCTCACTCACAGGAGCTTTTAACTATGGCTACACCTTC
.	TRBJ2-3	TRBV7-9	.	CASSPEGGTTDTQYF	TGTGCCAGCAGCCCCGAGGGAGGAACGACAGATACGCAGTATTTT
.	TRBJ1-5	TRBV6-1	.	CASSENPGYNQPQHF	TGTGCCAGCAGTGAAAACCCGGGTTACAATCAGCCCCAGCATTTT
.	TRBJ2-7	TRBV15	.	CATSSDQGYEQYF	TGTGCCACCAGCTCCGATCAGGGCTACGAGCAGTACTTC
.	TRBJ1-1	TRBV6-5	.	CASGSVNTEAFF	TGTGCCAGCGGTTCGGTGAACACTGAAGCTTTCTTT
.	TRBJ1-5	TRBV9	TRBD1	CASSLGQSNQPQHF	TGTGCCAGCAGCTTGGGACAGAGCAATCAGCCCCAGCATTTT
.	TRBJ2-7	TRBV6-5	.	CASSRGMSSYEQYF	TGTGCCAGCAGCCGGGGGATGAGCTCCTACGAGCAGTACTTC
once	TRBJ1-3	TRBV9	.	CASSPQGPQNTIYF	TGTGCCAGCAGCCCGCAGGGCCCCCAAAACACCATATATTTT